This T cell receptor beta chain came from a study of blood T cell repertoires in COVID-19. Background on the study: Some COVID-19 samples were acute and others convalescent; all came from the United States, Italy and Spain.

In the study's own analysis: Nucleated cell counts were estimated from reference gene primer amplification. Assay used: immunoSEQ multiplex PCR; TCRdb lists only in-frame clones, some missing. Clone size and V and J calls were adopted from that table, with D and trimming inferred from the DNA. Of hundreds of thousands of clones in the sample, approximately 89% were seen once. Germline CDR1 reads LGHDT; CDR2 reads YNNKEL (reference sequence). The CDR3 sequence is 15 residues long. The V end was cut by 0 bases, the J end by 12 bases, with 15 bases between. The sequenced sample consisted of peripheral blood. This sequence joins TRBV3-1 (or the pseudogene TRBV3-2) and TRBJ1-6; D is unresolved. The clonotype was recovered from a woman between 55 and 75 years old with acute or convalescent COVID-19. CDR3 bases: TGTGCCAGCAGCCAAGATTCTTGGGAGGGCTTACCCCTCCACTTT. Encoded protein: CASSQDSWEGLPLHF.